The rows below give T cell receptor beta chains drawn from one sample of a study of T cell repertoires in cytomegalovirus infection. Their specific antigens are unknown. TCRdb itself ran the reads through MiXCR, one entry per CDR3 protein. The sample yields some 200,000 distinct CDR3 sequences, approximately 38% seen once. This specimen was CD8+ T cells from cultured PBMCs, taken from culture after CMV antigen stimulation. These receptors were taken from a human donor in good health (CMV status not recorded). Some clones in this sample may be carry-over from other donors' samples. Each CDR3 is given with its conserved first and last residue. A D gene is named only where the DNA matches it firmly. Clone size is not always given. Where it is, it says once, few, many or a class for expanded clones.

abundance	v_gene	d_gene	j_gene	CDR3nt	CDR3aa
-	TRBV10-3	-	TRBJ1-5	TGTGCCATCAGTGACTCCCCCGGGAGTCAGCCCCAGCATTTT	CAISDSPGSQPQHF
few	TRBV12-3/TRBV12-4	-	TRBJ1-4	TGTGCCAGCAGTTCCCTAGGATCTAATGAAAAACTGTTTTTT	CASSSLGSNEKLFF
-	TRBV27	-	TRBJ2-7	TGTGCCAGCGGAACCCACCCACCCTACGAGCAGTACTTC	CASGTHPPYEQYF
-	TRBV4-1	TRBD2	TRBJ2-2	TGCGCCAGCAGCCAACTAGCGGGAGGAACCGGGGAGCTGTTTTTT	CASSQLAGGTGELFF
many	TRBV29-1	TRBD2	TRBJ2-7	TGCAGCGTTGGCCGCGGGAGAAACTACGAGCAGTACTTC	CSVGRGRNYEQYF
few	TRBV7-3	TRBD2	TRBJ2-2	TGTGCCAGCAGCTTAAAGGGCGGGAGTAGCGGGAGGAGCGGCGGGGAGCTGTTTTTT	CASSLKGGSSGRSGGELFF
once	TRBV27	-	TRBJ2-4	TGTGCCAGCAAAGTCCCCAGGAGGAACATTCAGTACTTC	CASKVPRRNIQYF
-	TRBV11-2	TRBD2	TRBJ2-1	TGTGCCAGCAGCTTACCCGCGGGAGGTTACAATGAGAAGTTCTTC	CASSLPAGGYNEKFF
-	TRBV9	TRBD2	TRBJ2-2	TGTGCCAGCAGCGTAGCTCGGGGAGGGGACCCCGCCGGCGGGGAGCTGTTTTTT	CASSVARGGDPAGGELFF
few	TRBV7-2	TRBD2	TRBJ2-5	TGTGCCAGCAGCTTAGGATCCGGGGGGGAGACCCAGTACTTC	CASSLGSGGETQYF
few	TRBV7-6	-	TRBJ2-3	TGTGCCAGCAGCTTACTGGGGGCAACAGATACGCAGTATTTT	CASSLLGATDTQYF
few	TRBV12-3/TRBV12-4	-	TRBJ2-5	TGTGCCAGCAGGCCCGAGAGCCAAGAGACCCAGTACTTC	CASRPESQETQYF
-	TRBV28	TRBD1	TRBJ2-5	TGTGCCATTCGACAACAGGGACAGATCCAAGAGACCCAGTACTTC	CAIRQQGQIQETQYF
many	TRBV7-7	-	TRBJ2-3	TGTGCTAGCAGCACTAGTCCCACAGATACGCAGTATTTT	CASSTSPTDTQYF
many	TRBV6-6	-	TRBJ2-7	TGTGCCAGCAGTTCGCTCTACGAGCAGTACTTC	CASSSLYEQYF
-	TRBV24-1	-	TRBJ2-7	TGTGCCACCAGTGATTTGCGGAACGGGAAATACGAGCAGTACTTC	CATSDLRNGKYEQYF
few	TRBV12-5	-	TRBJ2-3	TGTGCTAGTGGTATAAGCGACCGATTATCAGATACGCAGTATTTT	CASGISDRLSDTQYF
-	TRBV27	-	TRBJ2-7	TGTGCCAGCAGTTCCCAGATGGTACAGCAGGGGGGTTTAGGCGAGCAGTACTTC	CASSSQMVQQGGLGEQYF
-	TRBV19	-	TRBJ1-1	TGTGCCAGTAGTATAACAGTACCCACTGAAGCTTTCTTT	CASSITVPTEAFF
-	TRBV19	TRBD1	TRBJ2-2	TGTGCCAGTAACTCCCGGGACAGGGCCTCGAACACCGGGGAGCTGTTTTTT	CASNSRDRASNTGELFF
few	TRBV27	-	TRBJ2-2	TGTGCCAGCAGTTTACGGGGCGGGAGGGAGCTGTTTTTT	CASSLRGGRELFF
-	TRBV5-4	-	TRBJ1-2	TGTGCCAGCAGCTTGGCCCCCATACAGGGAAACGGCTACACCTTC	CASSLAPIQGNGYTF
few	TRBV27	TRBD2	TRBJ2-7	TGTGCCAGCAGTCATCCCGGGACTAGCTACGAGCAGTACTTC	CASSHPGTSYEQYF
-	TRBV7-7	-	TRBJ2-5	TGTGCCAGCAGTCTGCGGGGTGTAGGGCGAGAGACCCAGTACTTC	CASSLRGVGRETQYF
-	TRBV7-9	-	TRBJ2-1	TGTGCCAGCAGCCTGGACACAGACTACAATGAGCAGTTCTTC	CASSLDTDYNEQFF
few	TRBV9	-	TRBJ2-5	TGTGCCAGCAGCGTAGCCTCGTCACAAGAGACCCAGTACTTC	CASSVASSQETQYF
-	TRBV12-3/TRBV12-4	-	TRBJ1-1	TGTGCCAGCAGCTTCGTCCCTAACACTGAAGCTTTCTTT	CASSFVPNTEAFF
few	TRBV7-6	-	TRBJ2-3	TGTGCCAGCAGCCCTAAGACGGGACTCCTCGCCGATACGCAGTATTTT	CASSPKTGLLADTQYF
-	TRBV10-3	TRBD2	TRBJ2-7	TGTGCCATCAGTGAGTGGCGGGGGGCCTCCTACGAGCAGTACTTC	CAISEWRGASYEQYF
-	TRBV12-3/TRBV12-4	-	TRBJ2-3	TGTGCCAGCAGTTTCCCCTTGACATCTAGCACAGATACGCAGTATTTT	CASSFPLTSSTDTQYF
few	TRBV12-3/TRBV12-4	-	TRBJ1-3	TGTGCCAGCAGCCAGCACCTCTCTGGAAACACCATATATTTT	CASSQHLSGNTIYF
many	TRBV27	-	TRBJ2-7	TGTGCCAGCAGAGGATTCGCTCACTACGAGCAGTACTTC	CASRGFAHYEQYF
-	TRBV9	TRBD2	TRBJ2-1	TGTGCCAGCAGTGCTAGCGGGGTGTCCTACAATGAGCAGTTCTTC	CASSASGVSYNEQFF
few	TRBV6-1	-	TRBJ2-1	TGTGCCAGCAGTATTCGGGACCTCTACAATGAGCAGTTCTTC	CASSIRDLYNEQFF
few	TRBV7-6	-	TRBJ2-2	TGTGCCAGCACTCCCGTGGGCGGAGCGAACACCGGGGAGCTGTTTTTT	CASTPVGGANTGELFF
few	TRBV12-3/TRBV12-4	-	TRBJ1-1	TGTGCCAGCAGCCCCGGGAACATGAACACTGAAGCTTTCTTT	CASSPGNMNTEAFF
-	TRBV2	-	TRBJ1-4	TGTGCCAGCCTAAGCCAGAGCCAAAATAATGAAAAACTGTTTTTT	CASLSQSQNNEKLFF
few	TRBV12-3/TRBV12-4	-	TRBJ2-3	TGTGCCAGCAGTACCGGGACAACGAGCACAGATACGCAGTATTTT	CASSTGTTSTDTQYF
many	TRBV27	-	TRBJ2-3	TGTGCCAGCAGTTCACCCGGGCTAGCGATCCTCACAGATACGCAGTATTTT	CASSSPGLAILTDTQYF
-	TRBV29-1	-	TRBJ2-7	TGCAGCGTTGAAAATAGGAGGGCAACTCTAGGGGACACTGTCTCCTACGAGCAGTACTTC	CSVENRRATLGDTVSYEQYF
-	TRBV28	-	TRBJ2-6	TGTGCCAGCAGTTCCGATTTGTTGGGGCCCTACTCTGGGGCCAACGTCCTGACTTTC	CASSSDLLGPYSGANVLTF